These 6 T cell receptor beta chains were all obtained from the same sample, sequenced in a study of vaccination effects on CD4 cells after COVID-19. Only in-frame clones appear in the TCRdb table, and some are missing; sequencing was by immunoSEQ multiplex PCR. The repertoire holds 50,000 to 70,000 clones, around 79% seen once, with more than 2% in the top ten. No cognate antigen is known for these TCRs. Following culture for around 10 days, CD4+ T cells were isolated. Vaccination of participants consisted of two doses of either the BNT162b2 or mRNA-1273 vaccine. Sample: CD4+ T cells from PBMCs cultured without peptide, taken after COVID-19 vaccination. All receptors derive from a human donor who received a COVID-19 vaccine.

The V call is TRBV24-1, the J call TRBJ2-3; D perhaps matches TRBD2 (5 bases). CDR1 and CDR2 (germline): KGHDR, SFDVKD. The CDR3 loop spans 17 amino acids. V dropped 1 base and J dropped 4 bases, with 17 bases sitting between them. The CDR3 reads CATSDFLDSTGADTQYF. CDR3 DNA sequence: TGTGCCACCAGTGATTTCCTCGACTCAACCGGGGCAGATACGCAGTATTTT.

The sample holds a few counts of this clone. The chain uses TRBV21-1 and TRBJ1-2. TRBV21-1 is flagged as a pseudogene. This CDR3 contains 14 residues. The CDR3 loop is CASSNPARAMGYTF. CDR3 coding DNA: TGTGCCAGCAGCAACCCCGCGCGGGCTATGGGCTACACCTTC.

The V and J genes are TRBV7-2 and TRBJ1-5; TRBD1 matches at 7 bases. The V segment lost 5 bases and the J segment 4 bases; nucleotides outside the gene matches: 2. From germline, CDR1 is SGHTA and CDR2 FQGNSA. The CDR3 consists of 13 residues. The CDR3 loop is CASSQDRNQPQHF. The CDR3 coding sequence is TGTGCCAGCAGCCAGGACAGGAATCAGCCCCAGCATTTT.

This chain joins TRBV5-1 and TRBJ2-3; the D call may be TRBD1 or TRBD2 (5 bases each). Per germline, CDR1 SGHRS and CDR2 YFSETQ. This CDR3 region has 16 residues. V was shortened by 1 base and J by 5 bases, with 17 bases between the two germline ends. The CDR3 loop reads CASSLIGPGSGDTQYF. The CDR3 bases are TGCGCCAGCAGCTTGATAGGGCCAGGGAGCGGAGATACGCAGTATTTT. Drawing the rest from reference TRBV5-1 and TRBJ2-3, the complete variable domain is KAGVTQTPRYLIKTRGQQVTLSCSPISGHRSVSWYQQTPGQGLQFLFEYFSETQRNKGNFPGRFSGRQFSNSRSEMNVSTLELGDSALYLCASSLIGPGSGDTQYFGPGTRLTVL.

This clone was seen a single time. This chain links TRBV7-3 with TRBJ2-5; D unresolved. The CDR3 spans 15 residues. Deletions cut 0 bases from V and 2 bases from J, with 10 bases between. Germline V CDR1 and CDR2: SGHTA, FQGTGA. CDR3 residues: CASSLTLGLQETQYF. The DNA of the CDR3 is TGTGCCAGCAGCTTAACGCTGGGATTACAAGAGACCCAGTACTTC.

The genes are TRBV30 and TRBJ1-4, with D perhaps matching TRBD1 (6 bases). The CDR3 is 14 residues long. Germline CDR1 reads GTSNPN; CDR2 reads SVGIG (reference sequence). V dropped 5 bases and J dropped 8 bases, with 18 bases sitting between them. CDR3 nucleotides: TGTGCCTGGGGGGCAGGGGCGGTTGGAGAAAAACTGTTTTTT. Its protein product is CAWGAGAVGEKLFF.